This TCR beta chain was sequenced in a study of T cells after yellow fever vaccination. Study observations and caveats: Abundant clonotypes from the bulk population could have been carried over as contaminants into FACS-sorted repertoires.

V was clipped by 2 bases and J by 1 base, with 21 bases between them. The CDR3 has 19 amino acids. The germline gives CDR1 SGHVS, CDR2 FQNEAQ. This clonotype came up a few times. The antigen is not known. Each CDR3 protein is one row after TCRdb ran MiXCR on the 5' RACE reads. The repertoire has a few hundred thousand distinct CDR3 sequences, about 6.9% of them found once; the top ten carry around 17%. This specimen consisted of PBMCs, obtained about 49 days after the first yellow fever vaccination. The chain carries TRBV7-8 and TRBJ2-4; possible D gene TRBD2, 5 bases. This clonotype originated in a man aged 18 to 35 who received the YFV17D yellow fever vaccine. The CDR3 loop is CASSLSKELGRRAKNIQYF. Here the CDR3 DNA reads TGTGCCAGCAGCTTATCTAAGGAACTAGGCCGGAGGGCCAAAAACATTCAGTACTTC.